A single sample gave rise to the 27 T cell receptor beta chains below, sequenced in a study of T cell repertoires and HLA-DP antigens. Some clones are missing from TCRdb's copy, which holds only in-frame ones; the method was immunoSEQ multiplex PCR. The sample has around 70,000 clones; around 80% are singletons. These TCRs' antigens remain unknown. Input material: CD4+ T cells from PBMCs. These receptors all stem from a man aged 55-75 years in good health and CMV-seronegative.

The gene calls are TRBV7-9 and TRBJ1-4; D uncertain. Looked up from germline, CDR1 is SEHNR and CDR2 is FQNEAQ (reference sequence). CDR3 size: 13 residues. Between the trimmed V and J ends, which lost 7 bases and 5 bases, there was a span of 11 bases. CDR3 bases: TGTGCCAGCAACCGGGCCGCCAATGAAAAACTGTTTTTT. It is translated as CASNRAANEKLFF.

The genes are TRBV5-1 and TRBJ1-4; TRBD1 matches at 7 bases. The CDR3 contains 14 residues. V dropped 2 bases and J dropped 4; count of bases not matched to a gene: 2. CDR1 SGHRS and CDR2 YFSETQ come from the germline V gene. The CDR3 DNA is TGCGCCAGCAGCTTCAGGGGGATTAATGAAAAACTGTTTTTT. It encodes CASSFRGINEKLFF.

The chain couples TRBV6-1 to TRBJ2-3, with D unresolved. V dropped 2 bases and J dropped 6 bases, with 18 bases sitting between them. CDR3 size: 16 residues. CDR1 is MNHNS and CDR2 is SASEGT in the germline V gene. The CDR3 DNA reads as TGTGCCAGCAGTGAATCGGCGCGCTTACGCGTGGATACGCAGTATTTT. Translation gives CASSESARLRVDTQYF.

V usage is TRBV7-9 and J usage is TRBJ1-5, with D uncertain. The CDR3 has 15 residues. In germline, CDR1 is SEHNR, CDR2 FQNEAQ (reference sequence). V was pared by 3 bases and J by 0 bases, with 9 bases between. The CDR3 nucleotides are TGTGCCAGCAGCTTTTGGGCCGGTAGCAATCAGCCCCAGCATTTT. This codes for CASSFWAGSNQPQHF.

The V call is TRBV4-3, the J call TRBJ1-2; 7 bases agree with TRBD1. Germline values: CDR1 LGHNA, CDR2 YSLEER. CDR3 size: 15 residues. Trimming at V came to 2 bases and at J to 2 bases, leaving 5 bases not matched to a gene. Here the CDR3 DNA reads TGCGCCAGCAGCCAACGGACAGGCGAGAACTATGGCTACACCTTC. Protein sequence: CASSQRTGENYGYTF.

This clone was observed at least ten times. The V and J genes are TRBV7-9 and TRBJ1-5; D gene unclear. V lost 4 bases to trimming and J lost 3 bases, with 7 bases between them. The CDR3 totals 13 residues. CDR1 and CDR2 (germline): SEHNR, FQNEAQ (reference sequence). CDR3 sequence (DNA): TGTGCCAGCAGCTCGTGGGTCAATCAGCCCCAGCATTTT. Its translation: CASSSWVNQPQHF.

The chain joins TRBV18 to TRBJ2-1; D call uncertain. There are 13 residues in the CDR3. Germline V gives CDR1 KGHSH, CDR2 LQKENI. V shed 3 bases and J shed 5 bases, with 8 bases lying between them. CDR3 amino acids: CASSPMANNEQFF. As DNA, the CDR3 is TGTGCCAGCTCACCTATGGCAAACAATGAGCAGTTCTTC.

The V call is TRBV6-1, the J call TRBJ1-2; D perhaps matches TRBD1 (6 bases). Trimming removed 10 bases at V and 4 bases at J, with 19 bases between. Germline-derived CDR1 and CDR2 are MNHNS and SASEGT. The CDR3 is 14 amino acids. This CDR3 is CATSIQGQGYGYTF. Here the CDR3 DNA reads TGTGCCACCTCGATACAGGGTCAAGGCTATGGCTACACCTTC.

The chain links TRBV19 to TRBJ1-1, with 10 bases aligning to TRBD1. The germline gives CDR1 LNHDA, CDR2 SQIVND (reference sequence). This CDR3 is 17 amino acids long. V shed 7 bases and J 5 bases; nucleotides not matched to a gene: 16. DNA for the CDR3: TGTGCCAGTAAGGGGTCGGGACAGGGGCGCTACCGAACTGAAGCTTTCTTT. It specifies CASKGSGQGRYRTEAFF.

This clone was seen a single time. The CDR3: CASRSGRGGEETQYF. The CDR3 nucleotides read TGCGCCAGCAGGAGTGGCCGTGGTGGCGAAGAGACCCAGTACTTC. This chain links TRBV10-2 with TRBJ2-5, with D hard to call. The CDR3 sequence is 15 residues long. The V gene lost 6 bases and the J gene lost 3 bases, with 17 bases spanning the gap. Germline values: CDR1 WSHSY, CDR2 SAAADI.

The chain carries TRBV10-3 and TRBJ2-2, with 7 positions matching TRBD2. V was pared by 10 bases and J by 0 bases, with 5 bases of the junction left unmatched. Germline V gives CDR1 ENHRY, CDR2 SYGVKD. CDR3 length: 14 residues. The CDR3, as DNA: TGTGCCACCCGACTAGCCTCGAACACCGGGGAGCTGTTTTTT. Translating it yields CATRLASNTGELFF.

This chain links TRBV30 with TRBJ1-2, with TRBD1 as a possible D gene (5 bases). CDR3 length: 14 amino acids. CDR1 is GTSNPN, CDR2 SVGIG, per germline (reference sequence). V was cut by 3 bases and J by 1 base, with 12 bases left in between. Here the CDR3 DNA reads TGTGCCTGGAGCCAGACAGCAAGTAACTATGGCTACACCTTC. This codes for CAWSQTASNYGYTF.

This chain links TRBV4-3 with TRBJ1-3; TRBD1 matches at 11 bases. The germline V gene has CDR1 LGHNA and CDR2 YSLEER. V dropped 2 bases and J dropped 1; count of bases not matched to a gene: 4. The CDR3 has 17 residues. CDR3: CASSQWTGGGSGNTIYF. In DNA form, the CDR3 reads TGCGCCAGCAGCCAATGGACAGGGGGCGGTTCTGGAAACACCATATATTTT.

The rearrangement links TRBV19 to TRBJ2-3; 7 nucleotides agree with TRBD1. V lost 7 bases, J lost 2 bases, and 6 bases stayed unmatched. The CDR3 sequence is 14 residues long. The germline V gene encodes CDR1 LNHDA and CDR2 SQIVND (reference sequence). The CDR3 sequence: CASTRDRNTDTQYF. CDR3 in DNA: TGTGCCAGTACCCGGGACAGAAACACAGATACGCAGTATTTT. Filled out from reference TRBV19 and TRBJ2-3, the complete variable domain reads DGGITQSPKYLFRKEGQNVTLSCEQNLNHDAMYWYRQDPGQGLRLIYYSQIVNDFQKGDIAEGYSVSREKKESFPLTVTSAQKNPTAFYLCASTRDRNTDTQYFGPGTRLTVL.

The chain uses TRBV11-2 and TRBJ1-1, with no clear D. V was trimmed by 3 bases and J by 4 bases, leaving 12 bases between them. The germline V gene has CDR1 SGHAT and CDR2 FQNNGV. CDR3 length: 14 residues. CDR3 region: CASSFAGLGTEAFF. The CDR3, as DNA: TGTGCCAGCAGCTTCGCGGGGTTAGGCACTGAAGCTTTCTTT.

The CDR3 nucleotides are TGTGCCAGCAGCTTGGTGGCGGCGGGGGGCTACACCTTC. Amino acid sequence: CASSLVAAGGYTF. The chain employs TRBV5-4 and TRBJ1-2, with unresolved D. This CDR3 has 13 amino acids. Germline V CDR1 and CDR2: SGHNT, YYREEE (reference sequence). The V gene lost 0 bases and the J gene lost 8 bases, with 11 bases spanning the gap.

The chain combines TRBV19 with TRBJ1-4; D perhaps matches TRBD1 (5 bases). The germline V gene encodes CDR1 LNHDA and CDR2 SQIVND (reference sequence). The CDR3 consists of 19 residues. The germline V and J ends were trimmed by 3 bases and 6 bases, with 26 bases remaining between them. For the CDR3, the DNA is TGTGCCAGTAGTATGAGAAACCTAGGGTTGAGAGGGGAAGATGAAAAACTGTTTTTT. This translates into CASSMRNLGLRGEDEKLFF.

J is TRBJ2-1 and V is TRBV5-1, with D tentatively TRBD1 or TRBD2 (5 bases each). Germline CDR1 and CDR2: SGHRS and YFSETQ. The CDR3 runs 15 residues. The V gene lost 1 base and the J gene lost 5 bases, with 13 bases spanning the gap. The CDR3 region is CASSLWGTDNNEQFF. The CDR3 DNA reads as TGCGCCAGCAGCTTGTGGGGGACCGACAACAATGAGCAGTTCTTC.

This chain connects TRBV7-2 to TRBJ2-2; no clear D. The CDR3 covers 12 residues. V was cut by 1 base and J by 6 bases, with 3 bases left in between. Germline CDR1 is SGHTA and CDR2 is FQGNSA. Here the CDR3 reads CASSLVSGELFF. The DNA for the CDR3 is TGTGCCAGCAGCTTAGTTTCCGGGGAGCTGTTTTTT.

This clone was detected once. CDR3 DNA: TGTGCCAGCAGTGAACTGGGGCGAGAGACCCAGTACTTC. Its protein is CASSELGRETQYF. V gene TRBV25-1 combines with J gene TRBJ2-5, with D perhaps TRBD1 (5 bases). The CDR3 runs 13 residues. From germline, CDR1 is MGHDK and CDR2 SYGVNS. Between the trimmed V and J ends, which lost 2 bases and 4 bases, there was a span of 8 bases.

This clone was seen a single time. V usage is TRBV6-1 and J usage is TRBJ2-3, with 10 bases aligning to TRBD1. Germline assignment: CDR1 MNHNS and CDR2 SASEGT. After removal of 8 bases from V and 3 bases from J, the junction contained 5 bases not matched to a gene. The length of the CDR3 is 14 residues. The CDR3 here is CASFRDRGTDTQYF. CDR3 DNA: TGTGCCAGCTTCCGGGACAGGGGTACAGATACGCAGTATTTT.

This CDR3 is CASSRTRQESYGYTF. The CDR3 DNA sequence: TGTGCCAGCAGCCGCACCCGACAGGAGTCCTATGGCTACACCTTC. The chain employs TRBV5-5 and TRBJ1-2, with D maybe TRBD1 (6 bases). Between the trimmed V and J ends, which lost 4 bases and 4 bases, there was a span of 17 bases. The CDR3 has 15 amino acids. Germline lookup yields CDR1 SGHKS and CDR2 YYEKEE (reference sequence).

The chain links TRBV7-8 to TRBJ1-1, with D possibly being TRBD1 (5 bases). This CDR3 has 15 residues. V shed 5 bases and J shed 4 bases, with 17 bases lying between them. Germline V gives CDR1 SGHVS, CDR2 FQNEAQ. CDR3 bases: TGTGCCAGCAGCCCGGATAGGGGAGAGGGCACTGAAGCTTTCTTT. Its translation: CASSPDRGEGTEAFF.

The chain is built from TRBV11-2 and TRBJ1-6; D perhaps matches TRBD1 (6 bases). CDR1 and CDR2 from the germline V gene are SGHAT and FQNNGV. V shed 2 bases and J shed 8 bases, with 10 bases lying between them. CDR3 length: 14 residues. CDR3: CASSLSGADSPLHF. The CDR3 DNA reads as TGTGCCAGCAGCTTATCGGGGGCGGATTCACCCCTCCACTTT.

The CDR3 sequence is CASSPEPGRSTEAFF. The CDR3 nucleotides read TGTGCCAGCTCGCCCGAGCCGGGCCGTTCCACTGAAGCTTTCTTT. The genes are TRBV18 and TRBJ1-1; D unresolved. V was trimmed by 6 bases and J by 4 bases, leaving 18 bases between them. Per the germline V gene, CDR1 is KGHSH and CDR2 is LQKENI. The CDR3 is 15 residues long.

This chain connects TRBV15 to TRBJ2-5; 8 nucleotides line up with TRBD2. The CDR3 runs to 13 residues. The germline gives CDR1 LNHNV, CDR2 YYDKDF (reference sequence). With 2 bases clipped from V and 4 bases from J, the junction kept 0 bases outside the gene matches. CDR3 in DNA: TGTGCCACCAGCAGAAGCGGGGGAGAGACCCAGTACTTC. It specifies CATSRSGGETQYF.

The chain employs TRBV9 and TRBJ1-1; the D gene is possibly TRBD1 (6 bases). Trimming took 4 bases from V and 0 from J, leaving 16 bases between them. CDR1 is SGDLS, CDR2 YYNGEE, per germline. The CDR3 sequence is 16 residues long. In DNA form, the CDR3 reads TGTGCCAGCAGCCCAGACGGGGGCATTCTGAACACTGAAGCTTTCTTT. Protein: CASSPDGGILNTEAFF.